This T cell receptor beta chain was sequenced for a study of T-cell reconstitution after alpha-beta-depleted transplantation in children. CDR3 length: 18 residues. Germline CDR1 and CDR2: SQVTM and ANQGSEA. The junction had 13 bases not matched to a gene; V was cut back by 6 bases and J by 0 bases. Unique molecular identifiers were incorporated when the TCRbeta library was constructed. TCRdb passed the PCR reads through MiXCR, listing each CDR3 protein once. The data hold around 400,000 distinct CDR3 sequences, with approximately 11% observed a single time. This TCR came from a human donor who donated a stem cell graft to a child with acute myeloid leukemia. This sample comprised PBMCs from the stem cell graft donor, obtained from the stem cell graft. The rearrangement uses TRBV29-1 and TRBJ2-2, with TRBD2 matching 10 bases. CDR3 nucleotide sequence: TGCAGCGTGGTTTTAGCGGGGGGAATCTTATCGAACACCGGGGAGCTGTTTTTT. As protein: CSVVLAGGILSNTGELFF.